This record concerns one TCR beta chain sequence. What this receptor recognizes is not known. There are no base qualities to consult, and no much larger clone falls within one base. The immunoSEQ Assay was used to sequence TCRbeta CDR3 regions. After extraction, genomic DNA underwent amplification by bias-controlled multiplex PCR, followed by high-throughput sequencing. Per the original workflow: To quantify the absolute abundance of every unique TCRbeta CDR3 region, sequences were collapsed and filtered. T cell fraction was estimated by normalization of TCRbeta template counts to usable DNA, with usable DNA being measured through amplification of reference genes present in all nucleated cells. Repertoire TCRs were annotated as SARS-CoV-2-specific by exact matching of V gene, CDR3 amino acid sequence and J gene to a known reactive TCR set. The reference SARS-CoV-2 TCR set was derived from MIRA and filtered for enrichment in COVID-19-positive ImmuneCODE repertoires, a step that removed public or cross-reactive TCRs. Drawing on the MIRA antigens, annotated TCRs were analysed further at the level of specific ORF or position within ORF. Breadth was defined as the number of annotated unique rearrangements divided by the total number of unique productive rearrangements, and depth was defined as the summed frequency of the annotated unique rearrangements. Two-sided Wilcoxon rank-sum tests were used to compare TCR breadth between groups. TCRdb carries this immuneACCESS record with in-frame sequences only. Its versions omit some clonotypes, under half of them owing to an unresolved V gene in the studies checked, with the rest unexplained. For V, J and clone size, that table is used; D and trimming come from the DNA. The sample table holds roughly 320,000 clones, of which about 85% were seen once. The biggest ten clones account for approximately 2.2% of the sample.

Explained via the paper, the treatment or condition label denotes: over 15 received Ad26.COV2.S at low or high dose, single or two shots; several received placebo; per-sample allocation not given. Repertoires of vaccine and placebo recipients were sequenced from samples collected on day 63 after the first injection. Between 29 July and 7 August 2020, Cohort 1b enrolled fewer than 30 adults aged 18-55 years at one site in Boston, USA. Ad26.COV2.S was a replication-incompetent adenovirus type 26 vector that expressed a prefusion-stabilized SARS-CoV-2 spike protein derived from the original Wuhan strain. The sample originates from a study of Ad26.COV2.S vaccination and SARS-CoV-2 variants (dated by TCRdb to 2020 to 2022). In the study overall: Donors in the vaccine arm were drawn from COV1001, a phase I-IIa trial of Ad26.COV2.S in healthy adults that was multicentre, randomized, double-blind and placebo-controlled. Ad26.COV2.S was administered intramuscularly at 5 x 10^10 or 1 x 10^11 viral particles, either as a single shot or as two shots given 56 days apart. Sequencing of the TCRbeta repertoire served to evaluate the specificity and breadth of SARS-CoV-2-reactive T cell receptors following Ad26.COV2.S vaccination. The TCR-sequenced set comprised about 32 samples: around 20 Ad26.COV2.S vaccine recipients, 5 placebo recipients and 8 SARS-CoV-2 convalescent individuals. Trial participants were randomized into five groups of five: low-dose or high-dose Ad26.COV2.S given once or twice, or placebo on both occasions. Investigators did not know the trial group allocation while performing experiments and assessing outcomes.

Summary of the overall study and its limitations: Spike-specific TCR breadth was higher in Ad26.COV2.S recipients than in placebo recipients (P = 0.0014). Non-spike TCR breadth was comparable between vaccine and placebo recipients, consistent with the vaccine containing only spike. Substantial breadth of spike-specific CD8+ and CD4+ T cell responses was reported after vaccination. The authors noted that total T cell responses may have been underestimated by the TCR breadth and depth analyses. The study lacked the statistical power to compare responses across vaccine doses or regimens.

V is cut back by 6 bases and J by 1 base, with 6 bases in the junction unmatched. There are 14 amino acids in the CDR3, from cysteine to phenylalanine inclusive. Only the CDR3 DNA stays, 42 bases, in frame from base 1. CDR1 and CDR2 were assigned from the germline V gene as SGDLS and YYNGEE. Recombination connected TRBV9 to TRBJ2-5; a stretch of 7 junction bases matches TRBD2. The receptor was derived from a person between 18 and 65 years old who received the Ad26.COV2.S COVID-19 vaccine or a placebo. Here the sequenced sample was peripheral blood, taken in a trial of Ad26.COV2.S vaccine versus placebo. CDR3 reads: CASNLWGGQETQYF. The sequenced DNA: TGTGCCAGCAATCTATGGGGGGGCCAAGAGACCCAGTACTTC.